Here is one TCR beta chain with its context. What it binds is not known. The sample comes from a study of identical twins. It was template switching that added a universal primer site, and there were unique molecular identifiers on the cDNA. TCRdb redid the calling of the 5' RACE reads with MiXCR, one entry per CDR3 protein. In the table there are about 530,000 distinct CDR3 sequences, 13% to 15% of which are singletons. Study-wide results and limits: Twins' surplus sharing was weaker for beta out-of-frame sequences.

The CDR3 runs to 17 residues. CDR1 is SGHAT, CDR2 FQNNGV, per germline. V shed 2 bases, J shed 3 bases, and the junction held 12 bases outside the gene matches. In addition, the sample was reused for a study of yellow fever vaccine responses in identical twins.

The chain uses TRBV11-2 and TRBJ2-7; 8 nucleotides agree with TRBD2. This TCR was recovered from a woman in her late teens or twenties in good health. The sequenced sample was CD4+ T cells sorted from blood. CDR3 nucleotides: TGTGCCAGCAGCTTAATAGTAGCGGGAACATCCAGCTACGAGCAGTACTTC. Its protein is CASSLIVAGTSSYEQYF.